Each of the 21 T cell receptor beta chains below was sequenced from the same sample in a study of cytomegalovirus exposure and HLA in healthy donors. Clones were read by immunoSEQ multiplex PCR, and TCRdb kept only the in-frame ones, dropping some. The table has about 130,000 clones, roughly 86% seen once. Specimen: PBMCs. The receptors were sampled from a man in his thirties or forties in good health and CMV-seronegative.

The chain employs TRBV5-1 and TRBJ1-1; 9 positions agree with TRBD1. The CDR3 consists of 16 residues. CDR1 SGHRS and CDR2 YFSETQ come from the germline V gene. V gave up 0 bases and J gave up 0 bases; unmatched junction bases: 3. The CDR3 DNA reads TGCGCCAGCAGCTTGGAGGGACAGGGCCTGAACACTGAAGCTTTCTTT. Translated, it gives CASSLEGQGLNTEAFF.

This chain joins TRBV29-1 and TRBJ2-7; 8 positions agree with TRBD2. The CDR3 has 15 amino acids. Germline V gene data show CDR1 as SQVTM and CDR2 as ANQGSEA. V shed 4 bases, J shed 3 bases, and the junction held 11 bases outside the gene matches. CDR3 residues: CSVALGLAGDYEQYF. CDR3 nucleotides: TGCAGCGTTGCCCTCGGGCTAGCGGGCGACTACGAGCAGTACTTC.

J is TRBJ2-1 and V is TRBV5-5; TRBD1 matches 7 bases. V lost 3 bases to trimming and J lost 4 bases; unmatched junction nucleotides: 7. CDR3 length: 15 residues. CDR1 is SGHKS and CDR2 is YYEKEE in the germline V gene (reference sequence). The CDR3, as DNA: TGTGCCAGCAGCTGGGCCGCGACAGGGTACAATGAGCAGTTCTTC. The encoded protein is CASSWAATGYNEQFF. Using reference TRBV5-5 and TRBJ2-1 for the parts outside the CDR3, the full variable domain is DAGVTQSPTHLIKTRGQQVTLRCSPISGHKSVSWYQQVLGQGPQFIFQYYEKEERGRGNFPDRFSARQFPNYSSELNVNALLLGDSALYLCASSWAATGYNEQFFGPGTRLTVL.

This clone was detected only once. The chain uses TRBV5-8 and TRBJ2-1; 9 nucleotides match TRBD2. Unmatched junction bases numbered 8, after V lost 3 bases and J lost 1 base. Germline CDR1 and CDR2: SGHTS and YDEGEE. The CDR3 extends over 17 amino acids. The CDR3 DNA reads TGTGCCAGCAGCTCGTCACGTACTAGCGGGTCCTACAATGAGCAGTTCTTC. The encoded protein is CASSSSRTSGSYNEQFF.

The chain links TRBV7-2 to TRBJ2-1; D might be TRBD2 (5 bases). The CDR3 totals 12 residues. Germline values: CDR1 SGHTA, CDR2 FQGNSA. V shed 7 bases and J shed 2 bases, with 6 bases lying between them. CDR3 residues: CASIGAYNEQFF. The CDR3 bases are TGTGCCAGCATCGGGGCCTACAATGAGCAGTTCTTC. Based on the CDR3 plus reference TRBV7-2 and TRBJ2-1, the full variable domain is GAGVSQSPSNKVTEKGKDVELRCDPISGHTALYWYRQSLGQGLEFLIYFQGNSAPDKSGLPSDRFSAERTGGSVSTLTIQRTQQEDSAVYLCASIGAYNEQFFGPGTRLTVL.

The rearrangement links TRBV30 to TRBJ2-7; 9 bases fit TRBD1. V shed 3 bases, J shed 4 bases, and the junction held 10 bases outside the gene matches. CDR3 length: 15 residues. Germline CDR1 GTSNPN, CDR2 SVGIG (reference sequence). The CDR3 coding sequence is TGTGCCTGGAGCGCCCAGACAGGGGGGTTTTACGAGCAGTACTTC. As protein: CAWSAQTGGFYEQYF.

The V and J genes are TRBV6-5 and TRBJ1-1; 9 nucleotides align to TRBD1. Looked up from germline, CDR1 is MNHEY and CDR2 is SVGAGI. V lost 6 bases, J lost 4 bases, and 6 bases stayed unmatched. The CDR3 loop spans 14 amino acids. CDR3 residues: CASRTTGGITEAFF. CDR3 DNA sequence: TGTGCCAGCAGAACAACAGGGGGCATCACTGAAGCTTTCTTT.

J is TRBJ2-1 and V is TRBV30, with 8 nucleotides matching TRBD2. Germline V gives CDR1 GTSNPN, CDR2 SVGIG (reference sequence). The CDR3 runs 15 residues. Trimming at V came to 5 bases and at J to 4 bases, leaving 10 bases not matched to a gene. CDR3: CAWSREGRGYNEQFF. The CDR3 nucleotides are TGTGCCTGGTCTCGGGAGGGCCGAGGGTACAATGAGCAGTTCTTC. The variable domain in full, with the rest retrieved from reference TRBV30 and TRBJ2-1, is SQTIHQWPATLVQPVGSPLSLECTVEGTSNPNLYWYRQAAGRGLQLLFYSVGIGQISSEVPQNLSASRPQDRQFILSSKKLLLSDSGFYLCAWSREGRGYNEQFFGPGTRLTVL.

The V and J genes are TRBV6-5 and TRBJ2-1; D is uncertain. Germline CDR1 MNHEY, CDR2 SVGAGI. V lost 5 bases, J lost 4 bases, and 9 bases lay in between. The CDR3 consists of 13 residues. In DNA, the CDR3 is TGTGCCAGCAGTAATGAGATATACAATGAGCAGTTCTTC. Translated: CASSNEIYNEQFF.

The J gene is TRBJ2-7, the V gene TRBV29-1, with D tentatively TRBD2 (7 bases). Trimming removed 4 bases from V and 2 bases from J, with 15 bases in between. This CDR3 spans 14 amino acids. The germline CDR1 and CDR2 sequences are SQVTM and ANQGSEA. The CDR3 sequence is CSVVSGEGPYEQYF. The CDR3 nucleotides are TGCAGCGTTGTCTCAGGGGAGGGCCCCTACGAGCAGTACTTC.

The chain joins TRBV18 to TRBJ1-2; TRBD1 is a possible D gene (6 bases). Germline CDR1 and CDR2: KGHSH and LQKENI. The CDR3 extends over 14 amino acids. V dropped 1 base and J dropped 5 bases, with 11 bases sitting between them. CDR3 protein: CASSPREQGYGYTF. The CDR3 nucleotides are TGTGCCAGCTCACCACGGGAACAGGGTTATGGCTACACCTTC.

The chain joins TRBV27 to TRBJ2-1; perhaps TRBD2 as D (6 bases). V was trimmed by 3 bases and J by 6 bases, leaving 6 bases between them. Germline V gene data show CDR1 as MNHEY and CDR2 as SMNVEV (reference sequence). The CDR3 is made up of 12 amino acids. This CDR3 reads CASSLTSNEQFF. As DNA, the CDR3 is TGTGCCAGCAGTTTGACTAGCAATGAGCAGTTCTTC.

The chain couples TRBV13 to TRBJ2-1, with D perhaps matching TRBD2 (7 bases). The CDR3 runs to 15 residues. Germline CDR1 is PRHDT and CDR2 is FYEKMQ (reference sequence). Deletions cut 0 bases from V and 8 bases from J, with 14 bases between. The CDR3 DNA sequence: TGTGCCAGCAGCTTAGGCCCCACGGGGGGCGATGAGCAGTTCTTC. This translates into CASSLGPTGGDEQFF.

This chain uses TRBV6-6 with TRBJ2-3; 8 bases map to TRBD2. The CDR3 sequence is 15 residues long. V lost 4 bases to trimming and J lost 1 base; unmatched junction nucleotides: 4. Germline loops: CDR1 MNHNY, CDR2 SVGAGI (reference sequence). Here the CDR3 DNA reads TGTGCCAGCAGTTCACCGACTAGCGGCACAGATACGCAGTATTTT. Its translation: CASSSPTSGTDTQYF.

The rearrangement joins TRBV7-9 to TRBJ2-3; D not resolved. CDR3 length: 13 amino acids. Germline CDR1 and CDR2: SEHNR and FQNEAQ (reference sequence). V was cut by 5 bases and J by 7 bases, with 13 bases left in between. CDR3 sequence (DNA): TGTGCCAGCAGCATAAGAGAGCGAAATACGCAGTATTTT. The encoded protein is CASSIRERNTQYF.

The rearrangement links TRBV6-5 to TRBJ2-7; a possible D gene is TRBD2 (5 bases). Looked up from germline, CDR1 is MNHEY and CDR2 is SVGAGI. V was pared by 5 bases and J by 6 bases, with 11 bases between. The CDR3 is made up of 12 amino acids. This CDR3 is CASSQLGLEQYF. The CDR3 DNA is TGTGCCAGCAGTCAACTAGGTCTCGAGCAGTACTTC.

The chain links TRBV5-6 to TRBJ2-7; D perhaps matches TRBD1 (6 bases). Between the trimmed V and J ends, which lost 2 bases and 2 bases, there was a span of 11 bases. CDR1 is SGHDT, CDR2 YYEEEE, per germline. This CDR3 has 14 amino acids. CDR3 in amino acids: CASSFEEGAYEQYF. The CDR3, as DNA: TGTGCCAGCAGCTTTGAAGAGGGGGCCTACGAGCAGTACTTC.

The CDR3 DNA is TGTGCCAGCAGCTTAGTTGCGGGAGTTACCGAGCAGTACTTC. Its translation: CASSLVAGVTEQYF. The rearrangement links TRBV7-9 to TRBJ2-7; 7 bases align to TRBD2. The CDR3 length is 14 residues. The germline CDR1 and CDR2 sequences are SEHNR and FQNEAQ (reference sequence). With 1 base clipped from V and 6 bases from J, the junction kept 6 bases outside the gene matches. Based on the CDR3 plus reference TRBV7-9 and TRBJ2-7, the full variable domain is DTGVSQNPRHKITKRGQNVTFRCDPISEHNRLYWYRQTLGQGPEFLTYFQNEAQLEKSRLLSDRFSAERPKGSFSTLEIQRTEQGDSAMYLCASSLVAGVTEQYFGPGTRLTVT.

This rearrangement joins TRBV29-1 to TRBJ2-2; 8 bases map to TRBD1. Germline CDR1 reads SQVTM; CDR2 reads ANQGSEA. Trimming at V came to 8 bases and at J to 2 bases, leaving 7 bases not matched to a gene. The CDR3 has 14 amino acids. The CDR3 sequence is CSSRDRGNTGELFF. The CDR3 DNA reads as TGCAGCTCCAGAGACAGGGGAAACACCGGGGAGCTGTTTTTT.

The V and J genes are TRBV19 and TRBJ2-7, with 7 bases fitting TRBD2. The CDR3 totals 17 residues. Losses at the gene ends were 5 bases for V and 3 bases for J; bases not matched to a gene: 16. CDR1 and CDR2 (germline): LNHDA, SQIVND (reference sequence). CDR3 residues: CASSLRLGLAEFYEQYF. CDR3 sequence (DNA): TGTGCCAGTAGTCTCCGTCTGGGGCTAGCGGAGTTCTACGAGCAGTACTTC.

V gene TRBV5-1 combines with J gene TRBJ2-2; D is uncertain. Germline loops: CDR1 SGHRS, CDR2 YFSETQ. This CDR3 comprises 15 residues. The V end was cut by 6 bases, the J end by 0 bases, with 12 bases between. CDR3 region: CASTPEAANTGELFF. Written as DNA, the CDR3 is TGCGCCAGCACCCCCGAGGCCGCGAACACCGGGGAGCTGTTTTTT.